These 30 T cell receptor beta chains share one sample of origin, sequenced in a study of OX40 agonist ivuxolimab in advanced cancers. Produced via immunoSEQ multiplex PCR; TCRdb's table is partial and in-frame only. This sample has about 68,000 clones, with about 84% found just once. This sample comprised CD4+ or CD8+ T cells sorted from blood, obtained in a trial of the OX40 agonist ivuxolimab. These receptors were taken from an adult with an advanced solid tumor such as melanoma, head and neck, liver or kidney cancer.

The chain uses TRBV11-1 and TRBJ2-5, with D possibly matching TRBD2 (6 bases). CDR3 length: 15 residues. CDR1 and CDR2 (germline): SGHAT, FQDESV (reference sequence). The V and J ends lost 5 bases and 1 base respectively, with 14 bases between them. The CDR3 DNA follows: TGTGCCAGCAGCCCTCCTCTAGCGTCCCAAGAGACCCAGTACTTC. This translates into CASSPPLASQETQYF.

Only a few counts were recorded for this clone. The V gene is TRBV2, the J gene TRBJ1-1; 9 bases align to TRBD1. Germline V gene sequence: CDR1 SNHLY, CDR2 FYNNEI. With 6 bases clipped from V and 5 bases from J, the junction kept 1 base outside the gene matches. The CDR3 covers 12 residues. The CDR3 region is CASRDRGTEAFF. CDR3 nucleotide sequence: TGTGCCAGCAGAGACAGGGGGACTGAAGCTTTCTTT.

This rearrangement joins TRBV11-3 to TRBJ2-1; 8 bases match TRBD1. The J segment lost 9 bases and the V segment lost 3 bases, leaving 7 bases of the junction unmatched. Germline CDR1 SGHNT, CDR2 YENEEA. This CDR3 spans 14 amino acids. The CDR3, as DNA: TGTGCCAGCAGCTTCGGACAGGGACTTAGTGAGCAGTTCTTC. Residues: CASSFGQGLSEQFF.

Only a few counts were recorded for this clone. The J gene is TRBJ1-3, the V gene TRBV4-2; D possibly corresponds to TRBD1 (5 bases). The CDR3 spans 14 residues. The V gene's germline CDR1 is LGHNA and CDR2 YNFKEQ. With 0 bases removed from V and 8 bases from J, the gap between germline ends came to 11 bases. DNA for the CDR3: TGTGCCAGCAGCCAAGATGGCAGGGCGGACACCATATATTTT. Translation: CASSQDGRADTIYF.

V and J are TRBV5-4 and TRBJ2-3; D not certain. Germline CDR1 SGHNT, CDR2 YYREEE (reference sequence). The CDR3 has 13 amino acids. V was shortened by 0 bases and J by 6 bases, with 8 bases between the two germline ends. CDR3 nucleotides: TGTGCCAGCAGCTTGGCCTCAGTGGATACGCAGTATTTT. Protein: CASSLASVDTQYF. Using reference TRBV5-4 and TRBJ2-3 for the parts outside the CDR3, the full variable domain is ETGVTQSPTHLIKTRGQQVTLRCSSQSGHNTVSWYQQALGQGPQFIFQYYREEENGRGNFPPRFSGLQFPNYSSELNVNALELDDSALYLCASSLASVDTQYFGPGTRLTVL.

V is TRBV6-5 and J is TRBJ1-4; D is uncertain. This CDR3 has 13 amino acids. V lost 11 bases to trimming and J lost 3 bases, with 13 bases between them. CDR1 MNHEY and CDR2 SVGAGI come from the germline V gene. The CDR3 bases are TGTGCCGGATATAAGGTGGCTAATGAAAAACTGTTTTTT. This translates into CAGYKVANEKLFF.

The gene calls are TRBV7-2 and TRBJ1-5; the match to TRBD1 covers 9 bases. CDR3 length: 14 residues. CDR1 is SGHTA, CDR2 FQGNSA, per germline. J lost 6 bases, V lost 2 bases, and 2 bases had no gene match. The CDR3 DNA sequence: TGTGCCAGCAGCTTAACGACAGGGGGTCAGCCCCAGCATTTT. Protein product: CASSLTTGGQPQHF.

The chain carries TRBV19 and TRBJ1-1; TRBD1 is a possible D gene (6 bases). From germline, CDR1 is LNHDA and CDR2 SQIVND (reference sequence). With 4 bases removed from V and 5 bases from J, the gap between germline ends came to 23 bases. This CDR3 has 17 amino acids. The CDR3 region is CASSTNQGLVRRTEAFF. CDR3 bases: TGTGCCAGTAGTACGAACCAGGGGCTGGTCAGGAGGACTGAAGCTTTCTTT.

The chain couples TRBV2 to TRBJ2-1; perhaps D is TRBD1 or TRBD2 (7 bases each). This CDR3 has 14 amino acids. Germline V gene lookup returns CDR1 SNHLY and CDR2 FYNNEI. With 9 bases removed from V and 4 bases from J, the gap between germline ends came to 16 bases. CDR3 coding DNA: TGTGCCAGTCAGGGGGGGACATTGTACAATGAGCAGTTCTTC. Protein sequence: CASQGGTLYNEQFF.

The V call is TRBV27, the J call TRBJ1-6; TRBD1 matches at 7 bases. Germline loops: CDR1 MNHEY, CDR2 SMNVEV (reference sequence). The CDR3 has 17 residues. J was trimmed by 4 bases and V by 4 bases; bases with no gene match: 10. CDR3 DNA: TGTGCCAGCAGTTGGAGACGGACAGGAGCATATAATTCACCCCTCCACTTT. This codes for CASSWRRTGAYNSPLHF.

The chain joins TRBV20-1 to TRBJ2-7, with D hard to call. The CDR3 consists of 11 residues. In germline, CDR1 is DFQATT, CDR2 SNEGSKA (reference sequence). With 4 bases removed from V and 5 bases from J, the gap between germline ends came to 9 bases. The CDR3: CSATNYNEQYF. The CDR3 bases are TGCAGTGCTACAAACTATAACGAGCAGTACTTC.

The chain links TRBV6-5 to TRBJ2-3, with TRBD1 matching 8 bases. In germline, CDR1 is MNHEY, CDR2 SVGAGI. This CDR3 region has 15 residues. The V and J ends lost 6 bases and 0 bases, in that order; junction bases with no gene match: 5. The CDR3 is CASSRQGPSTDTQYF. The DNA of the CDR3 is TGTGCCAGCAGCCGACAGGGGCCCAGCACAGATACGCAGTATTTT.

The chain is built from TRBV5-1 and TRBJ2-7; no clear D gene. Germline lookup yields CDR1 SGHRS and CDR2 YFSETQ. The CDR3 consists of 14 residues. Trimming took 4 bases from V and 6 from J, leaving 17 bases between them. This CDR3 is CASSPVGSTAEQYF. CDR3 in DNA: TGCGCCAGCAGCCCCGTTGGGTCCACAGCCGAGCAGTACTTC.

This clone came up many times. The chain joins TRBV12-5 to TRBJ2-2; 7 positions match TRBD1. Trimming took 1 base from V and 9 from J; bases not matched to a gene: 11. Germline-derived CDR1 and CDR2 are LGHNT and FRNRAP. This CDR3 contains 16 residues. CDR3 loop: CASGLGQGFRLRELFF. The CDR3 nucleotides are TGTGCTAGTGGTTTGGGACAGGGTTTTAGGCTGAGGGAGCTGTTTTTT.

This clone was counted only a few times. The chain joins TRBV7-3 to TRBJ1-1; no reliable D call. This CDR3 is built from 13 residues. Trimming pared 5 bases from V and 0 bases from J, leaving 7 bases between. The germline V gene encodes CDR1 SGHTA and CDR2 FQGTGA. In DNA form, the CDR3 reads TGTGCCAGCAGCCTTGAGATGAACACTGAAGCTTTCTTT. It translates to CASSLEMNTEAFF.

This chain joins TRBV6-5 and TRBJ1-1; TRBD1 agrees at 8 bases. J was trimmed by 7 bases and V by 2 bases; bases with no gene match: 3. Per germline, CDR1 MNHEY and CDR2 SVGAGI. This CDR3 region has 13 residues. The CDR3 protein is CASSYDGQGEAFF. Here the CDR3 DNA reads TGTGCCAGCAGTTACGACGGACAGGGTGAAGCTTTCTTT.

The gene calls are TRBV7-9 and TRBJ2-2, with D perhaps TRBD2 (7 bases). Trimming took 11 bases from V and 1 from J, leaving 14 bases between them. This CDR3 region has 14 residues. Per germline, CDR1 SEHNR and CDR2 FQNEAQ (reference sequence). In nucleotides, the CDR3 is TGTGCCCTCGGGGGGCAGGGGAACACCGGGGAGCTGTTTTTT. This codes for CALGGQGNTGELFF.

CDR3 sequence: CASSKTGGTNYGYTF. The CDR3 DNA follows: TGTGCCAGCAGCAAGACAGGGGGGACTAACTATGGCTACACCTTC. J is TRBJ1-2 and V is TRBV2; 9 nucleotides match TRBD1. CDR3 size: 15 residues. Germline-derived CDR1 and CDR2 are SNHLY and FYNNEI. The ends lost 6 bases at V and 0 bases at J; junction bases unmatched: 5.

Written as DNA, the CDR3 is TGCGCCAGCAGCCGAATAATCGACAGGTTTAGCTCCTACAATGAGCAGTTCTTC. Translation gives CASSRIIDRFSSYNEQFF. The genes are TRBV4-1 and TRBJ2-1, with a weak D call TRBD1 (6 bases). Germline CDR1 reads MGHRA; CDR2 reads YSYEKL. Trimming shortened V by 4 bases and J by 0 bases, and 19 bases separated the two germline ends. The CDR3 covers 18 residues.

The V and J genes are TRBV6-6 and TRBJ2-2; 9 bases line up with TRBD2. The CDR3 totals 15 residues. Trimming at V came to 7 bases and at J to 6 bases, leaving 9 bases not matched to a gene. Germline CDR1 is MNHNY and CDR2 is SVGAGI (reference sequence). The CDR3 region has the DNA TGTGCCAGCAAACCGGGGACTAGCAGCGCCGGGGAGCTGTTTTTT. Protein product: CASKPGTSSAGELFF.

The chain carries TRBV5-1 and TRBJ2-3, with 8 bases fitting TRBD2. Germline assignment: CDR1 SGHRS and CDR2 YFSETQ. The CDR3 covers 17 residues. V trimming: 0 bases; J trimming: 3 bases; junction bases outside the gene matches: 9. Written as DNA, the CDR3 is TGCGCCAGCAGCTTGGAGCCCCGGGGGGGGCGTACAGATACGCAGTATTTT. Translated: CASSLEPRGGRTDTQYF. Using reference TRBV5-1 and TRBJ2-3 for the parts outside the CDR3, the full variable domain is KAGVTQTPRYLIKTRGQQVTLSCSPISGHRSVSWYQQTPGQGLQFLFEYFSETQRNKGNFPGRFSGRQFSNSRSEMNVSTLELGDSALYLCASSLEPRGGRTDTQYFGPGTRLTVL.

V and J are TRBV2 and TRBJ1-6; TRBD1 agrees at 8 bases. Trimming cost V 6 bases and J 10 bases; bases outside gene matches: 14. CDR1 SNHLY and CDR2 FYNNEI come from the germline V gene. The CDR3 contains 16 residues. The CDR3, as DNA: TGTGCCAGCAGGGGGACCTCCGGGACAGGAATATCACCCCTCCACTTT. Its protein product is CASRGTSGTGISPLHF.

CDR3 DNA sequence: TGCAGCGTTGAGCCAGCGGGGGCACAGGATACGCAGTATTTT. Its translation: CSVEPAGAQDTQYF. The V call is TRBV29-1, the J call TRBJ2-3; 8 bases line up with TRBD2. CDR3 length: 14 residues. The germline V gene encodes CDR1 SQVTM and CDR2 ANQGSEA. The J segment lost 6 bases and the V segment lost 3 bases, leaving 8 bases of the junction unmatched.

This rearrangement joins TRBV7-2 to TRBJ1-5; D is undetermined. The CDR3 runs to 13 residues. Germline V gives CDR1 SGHTA, CDR2 FQGNSA. Trimming pared 5 bases from V and 4 bases from J, leaving 9 bases between. CDR3 coding DNA: TGTGCCAGCAGCCGTGACATAAATCAGCCCCAGCATTTT. This translates into CASSRDINQPQHF.

This chain uses TRBV25-1 with TRBJ1-2, with D hard to call. The germline CDR1 and CDR2 sequences are MGHDK and SYGVNS. The CDR3 contains 13 residues. V was shortened by 5 bases and J by 4 bases, with 11 bases between the two germline ends. The CDR3 sequence is CASSPGIGYGYTF. The CDR3 DNA reads TGTGCCAGCAGTCCCGGAATTGGCTATGGCTACACCTTC.

The CDR3 spells CAISESGQHEKLFF. In nucleotides, the CDR3 is TGTGCCATCAGTGAGTCCGGACAGCACGAAAAACTGTTTTTT. The rearrangement links TRBV10-3 to TRBJ1-4; the D gene is possibly TRBD1 (6 bases). The CDR3 length is 14 residues. CDR1 and CDR2 (germline): ENHRY, SYGVKD. Trimming took off 0 bases at V and 8 bases at J, with 10 bases between the two ends.

The chain links TRBV18 to TRBJ1-5, with no clear D. The ends were cut back, 0 bases at V and 4 bases at J, with 4 bases in the middle. The length of the CDR3 is 13 residues. Germline V lookup: CDR1 KGHSH, CDR2 LQKENI. The chain's CDR3 is CASSPPGNQPQHF. The CDR3 DNA follows: TGTGCCAGCTCACCACCAGGGAATCAGCCCCAGCATTTT.

The chain joins TRBV9 to TRBJ2-5, with TRBD1 matching 10 bases. V trimming: 0 bases; J trimming: 11 bases; junction bases outside the gene matches: 7. Looked up from germline, CDR1 is SGDLS and CDR2 is YYNGEE. This CDR3 region has 14 residues. CDR3 DNA sequence: TGTGCCAGCAGCGTAGAGGGACAGGGGAGAGAGCAGTACTTC. Its protein product is CASSVEGQGREQYF.

A single count supports this clone. This sequence joins TRBV18 and TRBJ2-5; no definite D call. The CDR3 totals 12 residues. Trimming removed 1 base at V and 5 bases at J, with 5 bases between. Per germline, CDR1 KGHSH and CDR2 LQKENI. CDR3: CASSPQSETQYF. CDR3 nucleotides: TGTGCCAGCTCACCACAGAGTGAGACCCAGTACTTC.

The genes are TRBV4-3 and TRBJ1-1; D is perhaps TRBD1 (5 bases). CDR1 LGHNA and CDR2 YSLEER come from the germline V gene. Trimming pared 2 bases from V and 5 bases from J, leaving 9 bases between. CDR3 length equals 13 residues. CDR3 sequence: CASSQIRGTEAFF. The CDR3, as DNA: TGCGCCAGCAGCCAAATACGGGGGACTGAAGCTTTCTTT.